This entry features one T cell receptor beta chain sequence. This entry is derived from a study of T cell repertoires and Cas9 in healthy adults. Study context: Multi-effector potency, cytotoxicity and lineage were assessed in SpCas9-reactive CD4 and CD8 T cells.

Generated by immunoSEQ multiplex PCR, the TCRdb table keeps only in-frame clones and is missing some. In the table there are tens of thousands of clones, 90% of which are singletons. Sequencing used CD4+ effector T cells (CD127+, CD25-, CD137-, CD154-) from PBMCs; culture status not recorded. This receptor was obtained from a human donor in good health.

The CDR3 nucleotides read TGCAGCGTTGAACACACAGGGTCCAACTATGGCTACACCTTC. Translation: CSVEHTGSNYGYTF. The chain carries TRBV29-1 and TRBJ1-2, with D possibly TRBD1 on 6 matching bases. Trimming left V 2 bases short and J 2 bases short, with 12 bases between. Germline V gene lookup returns CDR1 SQVTM and CDR2 ANQGSEA. CDR3 length: 14 residues. The variable domain in full, completed from reference TRBV29-1 and TRBJ1-2, reads SAVISQKPSRDICQRGTSLTIQCQVDSQVTMMFWYRQQPGQSLTLIATANQGSEATYESGFVIDKFPISRPNLTFSTLTVSNMSPEDSSIYLCSVEHTGSNYGYTFGSGTRLTVV.